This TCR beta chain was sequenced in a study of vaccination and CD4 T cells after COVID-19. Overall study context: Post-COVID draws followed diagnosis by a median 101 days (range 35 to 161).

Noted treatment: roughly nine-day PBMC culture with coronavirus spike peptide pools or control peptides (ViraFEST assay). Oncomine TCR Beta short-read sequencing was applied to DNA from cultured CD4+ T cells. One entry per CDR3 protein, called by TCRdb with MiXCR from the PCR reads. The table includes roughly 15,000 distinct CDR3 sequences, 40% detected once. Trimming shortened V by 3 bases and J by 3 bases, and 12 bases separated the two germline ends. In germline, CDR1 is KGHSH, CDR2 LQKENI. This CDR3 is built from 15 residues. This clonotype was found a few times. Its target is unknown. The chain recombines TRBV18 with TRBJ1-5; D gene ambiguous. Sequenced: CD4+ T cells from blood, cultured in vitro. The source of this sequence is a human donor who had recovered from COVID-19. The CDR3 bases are TGTGCCAGCTCACCCGGACTCAGCTCCAATCAGCCCCAGCATTTT. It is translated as CASSPGLSSNQPQHF. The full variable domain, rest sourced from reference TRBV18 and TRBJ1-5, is NAGVMQNPRHLVRRRGQEARLRCSPMKGHSHVYWYRQLPEEGLKFMVYLQKENIIDESGMPKERFSAEFPKEGPSILRIQQVVRGDSAAYFCASSPGLSSNQPQHFGDGTRLSIL.